The text below deals with one T cell receptor beta chain. The source of the sample is a study of T cell changes during pregnancy in multiple sclerosis. Germline CDR1 is MNHEY and CDR2 is SMNVEV (reference sequence). The CDR3 is made up of 13 amino acids. Trimming took 5 bases from V and 2 from J; bases not matched to a gene: 2. Profiling relied on immunoSEQ multiplex PCR, and the TCRdb table lists in-frame clones only, not all of them. The table includes about 67,000 clones, 90% detected once. This clonotype was sampled from a female donor with multiple sclerosis, enrolled in a pregnancy study. Sample: peripheral blood, taken in the third trimester of pregnancy. The V and J genes are TRBV27 and TRBJ2-7; 8 positions agree with TRBD1. Here the CDR3 reads CASSLTGAYEQYF. In DNA, the CDR3 is TGTGCCAGCAGTCTGACAGGGGCCTACGAGCAGTACTTC.